This TCR beta chain comes out of a study of T cells in Graves' hyperthyroidism and ophthalmopathy (dated 2019 in TCRdb). Concerning the study at large: Peripheral blood samples were taken at the time of initial diagnosis, prior to any treatment. To identify distinguishing TCR V-J signatures, a discovery cohort of some 100 patients was used, comprising roughly 45 with Graves' ophthalmopathy and around 60 with stable Graves' hyperthyroidism. Prospective prediction of ophthalmopathy was tested in an independent validation cohort consisting of roughly 19 hyperthyroidism patients and approximately 16 patients who later progressed to ophthalmopathy. The approximately 98 discovery patients were randomly divided into training and test sets at a 7:3 ratio. In addition, the study compared T-cell repertoires in thyroid tissue and in blood from 6 or 7 Graves' hyperthyroidism patients. After sampling, hyperthyroidism patients received methimazole starting at 30 mg daily, and ophthalmopathy patients received high-dose intravenous methylprednisolone. According to the paper, TCR Vbeta CDR3 sequencing was carried out on approximately 140 peripheral blood samples, which came from approximately 43 ophthalmopathy, some 73 hyperthyroidism and approximately 17 progressor patients.

The TCR beta CDR3 regions were amplified from the RNA transcripts. The TCR CDR3 was subjected to a first round of RT-PCR using the HTBI primer set and the Qiagen OneStep RT-PCR kit. Libraries were constructed in a second round of multiplex PCR, after which size selection and purification were performed. Sequencing of the libraries was done on an Illumina HiSeq2000 using paired-end 100 bp reads. Processing in the source paper ran as follows. SOAPnuke was used to process the raw data, throwing out any read that contained adapters or uncalled bases, had a mean Phred below 15, or lacked an exact constant-primer or identifier match. COPE v1.2.5 was used to merge the high-quality paired reads, and each unique nucleotide sequence was defined as a clonotype. MiTCR v1.1 was used to align the clonotypes against IMGT TRBV, TRBD and TRBJ reference segments. Analysis was restricted to V-J combinations with a frequency above 0.0001, which covered approximately 99% of repertoires. A TCS score was defined as the ratio of F50 (clonal expansion) to E x V (chaos), with BLOSUM62-based TCRdist applied between CDR3 peptides within each V-J. Welch's t-statistics and random forest reduced some 510 V-J features to roughly 13, which were used in a naive Bayes classifier (R e1071). The raw public data were reprocessed by TCRdb itself: fastp quality trimming at Q25, MiXCR clonotype calling, in-frame beta chains only. When rows share a CDR3 protein, they turn into one entry using the most common DNA and genes. These V and J calls are TCRdb output, not the study's own analysis. This sample is represented by about 300,000 distinct CDR3 sequences; approximately 15% of them were singletons. The ten largest clones take up around 8% of the sample.

CDR1 is given as MDHEN and CDR2 as SYDVKM, both from the germline V gene. Measured from the cysteine to the phenylalanine, the CDR3 is 13 residues long. Solely the CDR3 DNA is kept, with 39 bases framed from the first base. Trimming removed 5 bases from V and 7 bases from J, leaving 14 bases between the germline ends. There are many counts of this clonotype. Its cognate antigen has yet to be identified. Nothing much larger sits one base from this clone, and base qualities are not available. Stable Graves' hyperthyroidism was defined as the absence of progression to ophthalmopathy over 18 months of follow-up. Hyperthyroidism patients were newly diagnosed, with disease duration under 2 months, and aged 18 to 65 years. The study excluded patients with uncontrolled infections, other autoimmune diseases, pregnancy or lactation. Diagnoses were based on clinical symptoms, serum thyroxine and TRAb, thyroid ultrasound and orbital computed tomography. Ficoll-Paque density gradient centrifugation was used to isolate PBMCs from around 10 ml of fresh peripheral blood. Total RNA was extracted using Trizol reagent, and RNA quality was assessed on an Agilent 2100 Bioanalyzer.

Overall study results and their limits: Sample size was not statistically predetermined, and blinding of investigators to group allocation was not performed. Most expanded thyroid clonotypes (frequency above 0.001) were also detected in blood, a finding suggesting that blood repertoires may reflect thyroid immune responses. A model built on a 13 V-J signature distinguished ophthalmopathy from stable hyperthyroidism, reaching 87.88% sensitivity and about 81% specificity in cross-validation and 80%/75% in testing. In validation, the model predicted progression to ophthalmopathy with approximately 71% sensitivity and around 72% specificity, a median of roughly seven months before onset.

The sequence is built from TRBV28 and TRBJ1-2; no D segment can be confidently identified. The clonotype comes from a woman aged 40 to 49 with Graves' hyperthyroidism. Source material: blood. The bases read TGTGCCAGCAGTCCTGCAGGTTCCGGTGGCTACACCTTC. The encoded protein is CASSPAGSGGYTF.